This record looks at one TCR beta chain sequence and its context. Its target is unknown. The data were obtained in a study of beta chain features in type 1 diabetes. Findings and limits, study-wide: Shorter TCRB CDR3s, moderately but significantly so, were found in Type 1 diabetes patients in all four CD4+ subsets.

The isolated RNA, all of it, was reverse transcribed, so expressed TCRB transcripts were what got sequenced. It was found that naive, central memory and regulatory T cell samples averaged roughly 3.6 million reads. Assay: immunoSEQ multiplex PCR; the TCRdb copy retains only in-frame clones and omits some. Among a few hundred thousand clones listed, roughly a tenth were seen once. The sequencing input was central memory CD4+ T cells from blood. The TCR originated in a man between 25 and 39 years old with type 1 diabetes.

CDR3 protein: CASSGTGGSNGYTF. The CDR3 DNA reads TGTGCCAGTAGCGGGACAGGCGGGAGTAATGGCTACACCTTC. The chain carries TRBV19 and TRBJ1-2; 8 bases fit TRBD1. Germline V gene data show CDR1 as LNHDA and CDR2 as SQIVND (reference sequence). The CDR3 is 14 residues long. V lost 6 bases, J lost 6 bases, and 9 bases stayed unmatched.